The present T cell receptor (beta chain) was sequenced within a study of shared clonotypes between healthy human individuals. Regarding the study as a whole: Generally, naive subsets came out with larger estimated richness than memory subsets. The four-donor shared clonotypes exceeded non-shared clonotypes in generation probability, with non-shared ones scoring lower. A handful of donors showed sharing of 4.5% to 5% of naive CD4 clonotypes.

Germline V lookup: CDR1 KGHSH, CDR2 LQKENI. The length of the CDR3 is 12 residues. Deletions cut 8 bases from V and 0 bases from J, with 8 bases between. Comment on this clone: Antigen: not known.

As originally analysed: Filtering differed because ImmunoSEQ produced junction-only sequences that carried no quality scores. Clones were sequenced by immunoSEQ multiplex PCR, and TCRdb holds only the in-frame ones, with some missing. That table supplies the V and J calls and clone size; D and trimming were determined from the DNA. The table lists around 1.6 million clones, 95% to 99% of them singletons. The sequence was collected from a man aged 25-45 years in good health. Material: naive CD4+ T cells sorted from blood. Documented subset: CD45RA+ positively selected. This chain uses TRBV18 with TRBJ2-7; a possible D gene is TRBD2 (5 bases). The CDR3 sequence: CASRGLSYEQYF. The CDR3, as DNA: TGTGCCAGCCGCGGACTCTCCTACGAGCAGTACTTC.